This passage covers 15 T cell receptor beta chains from one sample sequenced in a study of T cell responses to AZD1222 COVID-19 vaccine. Some clones are missing from TCRdb's copy, which holds only in-frame ones; the method was immunoSEQ multiplex PCR. The sample comprises 130,000 or so clones, 85% to 90% of which are singletons, and around 12% rests with the top ten. Sequenced here: peripheral blood, sampled on day 0 of AZD1222 vaccination. All receptors come from an adult in good health.

The chain uses TRBV9 and TRBJ1-1; D remains unclear. This CDR3 comprises 13 residues. V gave up 4 bases and J gave up 3 bases, with 10 bases separating them. Germline loops: CDR1 SGDLS, CDR2 YYNGEE. In DNA, the CDR3 is TGTGCCAGCAGCCCGCGGGGTGACACTGAAGCTTTCTTT. It translates to CASSPRGDTEAFF.

The CDR3 spells CASSSGTVVLREAFF. CDR3 coding DNA: TGTGCCAGCAGCTCGGGGACCGTCGTATTAAGGGAAGCTTTCTTT. The chain is built from TRBV5-6 and TRBJ1-1; D is possibly TRBD1 (5 bases). The CDR3 contains 15 residues. V gave up 3 bases and J gave up 8 bases, with 20 bases separating them. CDR1 is SGHDT and CDR2 is YYEEEE in the germline V gene.

The chain joins TRBV15 to TRBJ2-7; D may be TRBD1 or TRBD2 (6 bases each). From germline, CDR1 is LNHNV and CDR2 YYDKDF (reference sequence). The V end was cut by 0 bases, the J end by 3 bases, with 9 bases between. The CDR3 contains 14 residues. CDR3 region: CATSRERGDYEQYF. Written as DNA, the CDR3 is TGTGCCACCAGCAGAGAAAGGGGGGACTACGAGCAGTACTTC.

This clone was counted ten times or more. The V and J genes are TRBV9 and TRBJ2-3; D unclear. The CDR3 has 12 amino acids. Germline V lookup: CDR1 SGDLS, CDR2 YYNGEE. The germline V and J ends were trimmed by 3 bases and 6 bases, with 8 bases remaining between them. The CDR3 DNA sequence: TGTGCCAGCAGCGCCACCGTGGATACGCAGTATTTT. It specifies CASSATVDTQYF.

This chain connects TRBV5-4 to TRBJ2-2; no definite D call. Germline V gene data show CDR1 as SGHNT and CDR2 as YYREEE (reference sequence). The CDR3 loop spans 14 amino acids. V was trimmed by 1 base and J by 6 bases, leaving 10 bases between them. The CDR3 coding sequence is TGTGCCAGCAGCTTGACTAACCTCCCCGGGGAGCTGTTTTTT. This encodes CASSLTNLPGELFF.

The V call is TRBV19, the J call TRBJ1-6; 7 nucleotides align to TRBD1. V lost 7 bases to trimming and J lost 5 bases; unmatched junction nucleotides: 5. There are 14 residues in the CDR3. Germline CDR1 LNHDA, CDR2 SQIVND (reference sequence). Here the CDR3 reads CASTSGTDNSPLHF. CDR3 sequence (DNA): TGTGCCAGTACCTCCGGGACAGATAATTCACCCCTCCACTTT.

The V gene is TRBV7-2, the J gene TRBJ2-7; perhaps TRBD1 as D (5 bases). The V gene's germline CDR1 is SGHTA and CDR2 FQGNSA. This CDR3 comprises 15 residues. The V and J ends lost 2 bases and 3 bases respectively, with 14 bases between them. CDR3 DNA sequence: TGTGCCAGCAGCTTATATCAGGGTAGGGTCTACGAGCAGTACTTC. It codes for CASSLYQGRVYEQYF.

The chain carries TRBV7-6 and TRBJ2-5; 14 nucleotides line up with TRBD2. Germline V gene lookup returns CDR1 SGHVS and CDR2 FNYEAQ. The V gene end was trimmed by 3 bases and the J gene end by 5 bases; junction bases not matched to a gene: 8. The CDR3 length is 17 residues. CDR3 in amino acids: CASSFRGTSGGGETQYF. In nucleotides, the CDR3 is TGTGCCAGCAGCTTCCGCGGGACTAGCGGGGGTGGGGAGACCCAGTACTTC.

J is TRBJ1-2 and V is TRBV6-5; unclear D gene. In germline, CDR1 is MNHEY, CDR2 SVGAGI. This CDR3 comprises 14 residues. Trimming left V 8 bases short and J 6 bases short, with 19 bases between. The CDR3 reads CASGRISRRDGYTF. The CDR3, as DNA: TGTGCCAGCGGACGAATTTCTAGGAGGGATGGCTACACCTTC.

This chain joins TRBV19 and TRBJ2-7, with TRBD1 matching 7 bases. CDR1 is LNHDA, CDR2 SQIVND, per germline (reference sequence). V shed 2 bases, J shed 0 bases, and the junction held 7 bases outside the gene matches. This CDR3 is built from 16 residues. CDR3 residues: CASSIRFGQDSYEQYF. In DNA form, the CDR3 reads TGTGCCAGTAGTATACGTTTCGGACAGGACTCCTACGAGCAGTACTTC.

The chain uses TRBV19 and TRBJ1-1, with D perhaps matching TRBD1 (5 bases). With 0 bases removed from V and 10 bases from J, the gap between germline ends came to 18 bases. This CDR3 spans 15 amino acids. Per germline, CDR1 LNHDA and CDR2 SQIVND (reference sequence). CDR3 in DNA: TGTGCCAGTAGTATAGATCCCGCGGGGGTCAGCGGAGCTTTCTTT. Its translation is CASSIDPAGVSGAFF.

The V gene is TRBV5-8, the J gene TRBJ1-2, with 7 bases matching TRBD1. Losses at the gene ends were 4 bases for V and 7 bases for J; bases not matched to a gene: 10. The CDR3 sequence is 14 residues long. Germline CDR1 is SGHTS and CDR2 is YDEGEE. The CDR3 DNA is TGTGCCAGCAGCCCCGACAGGGAGGTCTTTGGCTACACCTTC. This sequence encodes CASSPDREVFGYTF.

This chain joins TRBV19 and TRBJ2-7; D may correspond to TRBD1 or TRBD2 (5 bases each). Germline CDR1 and CDR2: LNHDA and SQIVND (reference sequence). The CDR3 contains 13 residues. Trimming removed 1 base from V and 5 bases from J, with 9 bases in between. Here the CDR3 DNA reads TGTGCCAGTAGTATAGGACGAGGGGACGAGCAGTACTTC. Amino acids: CASSIGRGDEQYF.

The chain joins TRBV9 to TRBJ2-1; maybe TRBD2 (5 bases). This CDR3 has 12 residues. Germline CDR1 reads SGDLS; CDR2 reads YYNGEE. V lost 4 bases and J 6 bases, leaving 8 bases between the germline ends. The CDR3 nucleotides are TGTGCCAGCAGCCTCCGGGGCAATGAGCAGTTCTTC. Residues: CASSLRGNEQFF.

In its sample, this clone was seen many times. The chain employs TRBV11-2 and TRBJ1-2, with D hard to call. Trimming took 2 bases from V and 0 from J, leaving 7 bases between them. The CDR3 sequence is 14 residues long. Germline lookup yields CDR1 SGHAT and CDR2 FQNNGV. CDR3 sequence: CASSLTDTNYGYTF. CDR3 nucleotide sequence: TGTGCCAGCAGCTTAACGGATACTAACTATGGCTACACCTTC.